This T cell receptor beta chain was identified in a study of cytomegalovirus exposure and HLA in healthy donors. The study ran its PCR with 60 Vbeta and 13 Jbeta primers. TCRdb's table, derived via immunoSEQ multiplex PCR, lists solely in-frame clones and lacks some. Here the sample spans roughly 100,000 clones, 65% to 90% being singletons. This CDR3 spans 15 amino acids. V gave up 0 bases and J gave up 1 base; unmatched junction bases: 2. Germline CDR1 and CDR2: KGHSH and LQKENI. Broader study findings: Prior analysis indicated that the majority of TCR beta V segments exhibited productivity approximately 87% or approximately 30% of the time.

In regard to this clone: Its cognate antigen is unknown.

The donors (healthy individuals) were bone marrow donors. The sample taken for sequencing was PBMCs. This clonotype was sampled from a man aged 50-59 years in good health and CMV-seronegative. The V and J genes are TRBV18 and TRBJ2-5; TRBD1 agrees at 7 bases. CDR3 region: CASSPPSGGQETQYF. CDR3 sequence (DNA): TGTGCCAGCTCACCACCCTCAGGGGGCCAAGAGACCCAGTACTTC. Using reference TRBV18 and TRBJ2-5 for the parts outside the CDR3, the full variable domain is NAGVMQNPRHLVRRRGQEARLRCSPMKGHSHVYWYRQLPEEGLKFMVYLQKENIIDESGMPKERFSAEFPKEGPSILRIQQVVRGDSAAYFCASSPPSGGQETQYFGPGTRLLVL.